The rows below give T cell receptor beta chains drawn from one sample of a study of blood T cell repertoires in COVID-19. Only in-frame clones appear in the TCRdb table, and some are missing; sequencing was by immunoSEQ multiplex PCR. The repertoire has some 85,000 clones, roughly 87% of them found once; the top ten carry around 8.6%. Sequenced: peripheral blood. Source of these receptors: a man aged 50 to 60 with acute or convalescent COVID-19. The conserved cysteine and the conserved F or W are not part of the CDR3 here. A D gene is named only where the DNA matches it firmly.

D gene,V gene,CDR3 protein
-,TRBV5-1,ASRGEGEKLF
-,TRBV7-2,ASSFRDTSYEQY
-,TRBV30,AWSSGFEKLF
TRBD1,TRBV6-5,ATGQGGDTQY
-,TRBV6-5,ASSYSRGNTIY
TRBD1,TRBV5-1,ASSYGQGKNTEAF
TRBD1,TRBV19,ASSPTGGGNQPQH
TRBD1,TRBV7-2,ASSLQGARGITEAF
TRBD1,TRBV29-1,SVEGRRQGGETQY
-,TRBV28,ASSLLGGNSPLH
-,TRBV5-5,ASSFSETQY
TRBD1,TRBV4-1,ASSQEQGLNTGELF
TRBD2,TRBV11-3,ASSNGGAGETQY
-,TRBV2,ASSEAIRGQTWEQY
-,TRBV6-5,ASRMMDSQPQH
TRBD1,TRBV7-9,ASSKGQGLGEAF
-,TRBV5-1,ASSPSGEKLF
TRBD1,TRBV30,AWSATGFGYGYT
TRBD1,TRBV7-8,ASSLAGTDLTRGYT
-,TRBV19,ASSTGWYENTEAF
-,TRBV2,ASIRAGGGLSNYGYT
-,TRBV2,ASSSREARQWGYT
TRBD1,TRBV27,ASSFGNRGRNINGNTIY
-,TRBV5-1,ASSPPGTANTEAF
-,TRBV6-1,ASSEAGLRREQY
TRBD1,TRBV27,ASSLSGQGGTQY
-,TRBV7-3,ASSTGQGGELF
-,TRBV3-1/TRBV3-2,ASSLLGGLYGYT
-,TRBV6-1,ASGDVNSPLH
TRBD2,TRBV3-1/TRBV3-2,ASSQVAGGRELF
-,TRBV28,ASSLGQGNSPLH
-,TRBV7-3,ASRVQENTEAF
-,TRBV6-5,ASTTSGYGYT
TRBD1,TRBV30,AWGRDRVETGGYT
-,TRBV10-2,ASTPFGNQPQH
-,TRBV3-1/TRBV3-2,ASSQDWGVHPLGETQY
-,TRBV15,ATSSEETQY
-,TRBV4-1,ASSQEGGGRGEAF
-,TRBV9,ASSVGGHSTSTDTQY
-,TRBV2,ASSDEGTDYGELF
TRBD1,TRBV7-2,ASSRDRRNEQF